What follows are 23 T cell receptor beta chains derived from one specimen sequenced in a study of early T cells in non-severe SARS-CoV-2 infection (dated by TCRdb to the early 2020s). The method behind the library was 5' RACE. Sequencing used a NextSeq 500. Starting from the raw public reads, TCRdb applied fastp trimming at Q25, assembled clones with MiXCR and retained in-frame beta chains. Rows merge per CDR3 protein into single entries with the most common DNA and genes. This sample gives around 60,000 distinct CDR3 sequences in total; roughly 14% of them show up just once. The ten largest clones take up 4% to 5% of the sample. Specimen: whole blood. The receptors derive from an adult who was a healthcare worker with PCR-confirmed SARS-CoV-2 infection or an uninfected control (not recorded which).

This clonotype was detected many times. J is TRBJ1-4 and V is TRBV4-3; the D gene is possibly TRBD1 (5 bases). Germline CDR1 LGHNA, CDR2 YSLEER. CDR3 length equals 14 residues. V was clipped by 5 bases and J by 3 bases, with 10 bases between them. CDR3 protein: CASSKGEANEKLFF. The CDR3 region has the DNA TGCGCCAGCAGCAAAGGGGAGGCTAATGAAAAACTGTTTTTT.

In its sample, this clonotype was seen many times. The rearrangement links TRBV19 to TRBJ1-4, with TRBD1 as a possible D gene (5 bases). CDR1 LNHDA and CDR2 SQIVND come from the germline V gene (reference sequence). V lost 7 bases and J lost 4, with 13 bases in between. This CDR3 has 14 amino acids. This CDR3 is CASTLGRYNEKLFF. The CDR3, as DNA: TGTGCCAGTACCCTGGGACGGTATAATGAAAAACTGTTTTTT. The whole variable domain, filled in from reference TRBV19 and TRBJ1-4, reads DGGITQSPKYLFRKEGQNVTLSCEQNLNHDAMYWYRQDPGQGLRLIYYSQIVNDFQKGDIAEGYSVSREKKESFPLTVTSAQKNPTAFYLCASTLGRYNEKLFFGSGTQLSVL.

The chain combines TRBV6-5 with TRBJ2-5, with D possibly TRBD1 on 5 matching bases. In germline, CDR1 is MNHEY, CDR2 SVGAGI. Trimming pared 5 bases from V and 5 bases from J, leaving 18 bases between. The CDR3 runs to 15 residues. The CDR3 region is CASSKRSQGLETQYF. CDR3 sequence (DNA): TGTGCCAGCAGTAAGCGCTCCCAGGGCCTTGAGACCCAGTACTTC.

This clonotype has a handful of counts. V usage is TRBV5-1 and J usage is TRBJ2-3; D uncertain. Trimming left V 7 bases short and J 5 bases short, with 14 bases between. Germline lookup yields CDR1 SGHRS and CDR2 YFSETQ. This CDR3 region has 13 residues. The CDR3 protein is CASSGPSEDTQYF. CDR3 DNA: TGCGCCAGCTCGGGCCCGAGCGAAGATACGCAGTATTTT.

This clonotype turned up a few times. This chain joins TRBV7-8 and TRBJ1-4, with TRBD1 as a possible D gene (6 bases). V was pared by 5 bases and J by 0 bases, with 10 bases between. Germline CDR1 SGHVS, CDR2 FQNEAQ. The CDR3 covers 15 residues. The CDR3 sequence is CASSPRGATNEKLFF. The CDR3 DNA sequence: TGTGCCAGCAGCCCCAGGGGAGCAACTAATGAAAAACTGTTTTTT.

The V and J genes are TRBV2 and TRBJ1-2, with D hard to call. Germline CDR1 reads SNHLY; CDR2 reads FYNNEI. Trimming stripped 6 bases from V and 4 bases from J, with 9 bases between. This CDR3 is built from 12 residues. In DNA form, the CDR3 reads TGTGCCAGCAGGATAGAAGGCTATGGCTACACCTTC. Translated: CASRIEGYGYTF. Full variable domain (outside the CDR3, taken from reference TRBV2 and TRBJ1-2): EPEVTQTPSHQVTQMGQEVILRCVPISNHLYFYWYRQILGQKVEFLVSFYNNEISEKSEIFDDQFSVERPDGSNFTLKIRSTKLEDSAMYFCASRIEGYGYTFGSGTRLTVV.

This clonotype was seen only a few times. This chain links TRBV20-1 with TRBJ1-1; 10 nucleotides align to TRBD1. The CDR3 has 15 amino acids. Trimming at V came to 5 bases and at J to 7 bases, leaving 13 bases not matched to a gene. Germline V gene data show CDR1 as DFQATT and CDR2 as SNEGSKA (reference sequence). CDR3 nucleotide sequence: TGCAGTGCTCCGCGGGACAGGGGCTACCTCATTGAAGCTTTCTTT. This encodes CSAPRDRGYLIEAFF.

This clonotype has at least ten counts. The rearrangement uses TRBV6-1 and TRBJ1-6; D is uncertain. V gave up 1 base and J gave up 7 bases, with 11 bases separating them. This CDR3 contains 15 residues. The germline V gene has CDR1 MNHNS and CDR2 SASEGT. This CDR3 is CASSEGRGWNSPLHF. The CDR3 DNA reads TGTGCCAGCAGTGAAGGTAGAGGCTGGAATTCACCCCTCCACTTT.

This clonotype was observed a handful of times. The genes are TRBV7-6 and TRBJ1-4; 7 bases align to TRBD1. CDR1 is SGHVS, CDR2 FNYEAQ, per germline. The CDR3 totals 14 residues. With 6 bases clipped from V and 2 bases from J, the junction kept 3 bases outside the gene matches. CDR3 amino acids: CASSQGQTNEKLFF. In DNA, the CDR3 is TGTGCCAGCAGTCAGGGACAGACTAATGAAAAACTGTTTTTT.

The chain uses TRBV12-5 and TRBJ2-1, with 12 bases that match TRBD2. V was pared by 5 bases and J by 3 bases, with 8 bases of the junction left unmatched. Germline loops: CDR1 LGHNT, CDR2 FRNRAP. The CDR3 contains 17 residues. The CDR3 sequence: CASGPGLAGPFYNEQFF. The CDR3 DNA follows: TGTGCTAGTGGTCCCGGACTAGCGGGGCCCTTCTACAATGAGCAGTTCTTC.

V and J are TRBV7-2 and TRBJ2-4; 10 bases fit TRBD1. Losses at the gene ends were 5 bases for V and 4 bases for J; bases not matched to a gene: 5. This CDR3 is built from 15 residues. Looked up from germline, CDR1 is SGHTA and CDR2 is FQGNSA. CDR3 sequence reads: CASSPTGGMKNIQYF. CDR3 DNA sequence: TGTGCCAGCAGCCCGACAGGGGGCATGAAAAACATTCAGTACTTC.

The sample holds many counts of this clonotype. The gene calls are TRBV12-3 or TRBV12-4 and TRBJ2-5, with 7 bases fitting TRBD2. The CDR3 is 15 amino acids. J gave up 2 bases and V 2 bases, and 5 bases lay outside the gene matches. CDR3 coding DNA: TGTGCCAGCAGTTTATCCCTAGCGGAGCAAGAGACCCAGTACTTC. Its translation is CASSLSLAEQETQYF.

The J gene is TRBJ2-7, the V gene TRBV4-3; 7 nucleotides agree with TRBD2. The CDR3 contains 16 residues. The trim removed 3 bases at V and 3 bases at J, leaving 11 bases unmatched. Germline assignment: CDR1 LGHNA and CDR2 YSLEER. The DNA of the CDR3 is TGCGCCAGCAGCCAGGACCGGGACGGGGGGTTCTACGAGCAGTACTTC. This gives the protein CASSQDRDGGFYEQYF.

CDR3 sequence: CASSPRTGGPPYEQYF. In DNA form, the CDR3 reads TGCGCCAGCAGCCCCCGGACAGGGGGCCCTCCATACGAGCAGTACTTC. The V and J genes are TRBV5-1 and TRBJ2-7; TRBD1 matches 11 bases. The CDR3 is 16 residues long. Losses at the gene ends were 4 bases for V and 4 bases for J; bases not matched to a gene: 10. From germline, CDR1 is SGHRS and CDR2 YFSETQ. Variable domain in full (rest from reference TRBV5-1 and TRBJ2-7): KAGVTQTPRYLIKTRGQQVTLSCSPISGHRSVSWYQQTPGQGLQFLFEYFSETQRNKGNFPGRFSGRQFSNSRSEMNVSTLELGDSALYLCASSPRTGGPPYEQYFGPGTRLTVT.

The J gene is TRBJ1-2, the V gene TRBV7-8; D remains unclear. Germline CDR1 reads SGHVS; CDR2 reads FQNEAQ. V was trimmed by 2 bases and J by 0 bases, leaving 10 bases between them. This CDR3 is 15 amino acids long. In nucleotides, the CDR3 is TGTGCCAGCAGCTTACTTCCGGGAGCTAACTATGGCTACACCTTC. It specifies CASSLLPGANYGYTF.

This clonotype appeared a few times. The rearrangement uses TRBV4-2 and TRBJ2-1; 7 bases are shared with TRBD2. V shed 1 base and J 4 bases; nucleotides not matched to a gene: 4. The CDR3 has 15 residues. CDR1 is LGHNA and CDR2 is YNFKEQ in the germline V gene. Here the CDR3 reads CASSQGAGDYNEQFF. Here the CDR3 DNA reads TGTGCCAGCAGCCAAGGGGCGGGGGATTACAATGAGCAGTTCTTC.

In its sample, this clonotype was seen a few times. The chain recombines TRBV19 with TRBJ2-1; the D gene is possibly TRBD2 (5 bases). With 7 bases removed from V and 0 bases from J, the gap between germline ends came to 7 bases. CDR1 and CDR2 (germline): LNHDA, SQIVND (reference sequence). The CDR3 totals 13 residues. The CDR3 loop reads CASIGSSYNEQFF. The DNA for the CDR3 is TGTGCCAGTATAGGGAGCTCCTACAATGAGCAGTTCTTC.

In nucleotides, the CDR3 is TGTGCCAGCAGTTACGTACCCGCGGGGGGCACCTACAATGAGCAGTTCTTC. Translation: CASSYVPAGGTYNEQFF. The chain is built from TRBV6-5 and TRBJ2-1; TRBD2 matches at 8 bases. Germline-derived CDR1 and CDR2 are MNHEY and SVGAGI. The CDR3 runs to 17 residues. V lost 2 bases, J lost 2 bases, and 8 bases stayed unmatched.

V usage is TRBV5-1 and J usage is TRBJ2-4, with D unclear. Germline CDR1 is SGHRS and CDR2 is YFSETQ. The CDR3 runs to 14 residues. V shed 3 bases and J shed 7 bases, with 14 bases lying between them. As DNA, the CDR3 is TGCGCCAGCAGCTACGGAGTCGTAGACAACATTCAGTACTTC. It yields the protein CASSYGVVDNIQYF.

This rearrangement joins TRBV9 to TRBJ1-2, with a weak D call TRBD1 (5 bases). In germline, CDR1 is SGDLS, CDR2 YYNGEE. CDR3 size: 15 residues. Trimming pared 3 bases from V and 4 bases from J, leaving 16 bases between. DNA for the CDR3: TGTGCCAGCAGCGCAGATAGACAGATATCCTATGGCTACACCTTC. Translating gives CASSADRQISYGYTF.

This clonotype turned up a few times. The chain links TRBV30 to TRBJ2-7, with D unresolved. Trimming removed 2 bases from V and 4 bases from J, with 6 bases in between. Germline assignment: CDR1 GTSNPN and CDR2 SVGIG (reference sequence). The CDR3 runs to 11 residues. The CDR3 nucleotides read TGTGCCTGGAGTCCCCAATACGAGCAGTACTTC. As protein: CAWSPQYEQYF.

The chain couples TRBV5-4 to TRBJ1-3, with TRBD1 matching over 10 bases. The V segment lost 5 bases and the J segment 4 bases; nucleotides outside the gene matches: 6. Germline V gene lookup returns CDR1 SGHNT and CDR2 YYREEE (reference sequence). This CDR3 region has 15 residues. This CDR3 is CASRTWGQGGNTIYF. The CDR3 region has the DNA TGTGCCAGCAGGACTTGGGGACAGGGGGGAAACACCATATATTTT.

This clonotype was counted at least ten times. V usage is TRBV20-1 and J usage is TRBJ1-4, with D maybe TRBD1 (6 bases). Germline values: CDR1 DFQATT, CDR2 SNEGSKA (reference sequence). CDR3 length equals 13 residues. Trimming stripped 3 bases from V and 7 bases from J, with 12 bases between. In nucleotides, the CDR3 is TGCAGTGCTAGTATAAGAGGGGGTGAAAAACTGTTTTTT. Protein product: CSASIRGGEKLFF.